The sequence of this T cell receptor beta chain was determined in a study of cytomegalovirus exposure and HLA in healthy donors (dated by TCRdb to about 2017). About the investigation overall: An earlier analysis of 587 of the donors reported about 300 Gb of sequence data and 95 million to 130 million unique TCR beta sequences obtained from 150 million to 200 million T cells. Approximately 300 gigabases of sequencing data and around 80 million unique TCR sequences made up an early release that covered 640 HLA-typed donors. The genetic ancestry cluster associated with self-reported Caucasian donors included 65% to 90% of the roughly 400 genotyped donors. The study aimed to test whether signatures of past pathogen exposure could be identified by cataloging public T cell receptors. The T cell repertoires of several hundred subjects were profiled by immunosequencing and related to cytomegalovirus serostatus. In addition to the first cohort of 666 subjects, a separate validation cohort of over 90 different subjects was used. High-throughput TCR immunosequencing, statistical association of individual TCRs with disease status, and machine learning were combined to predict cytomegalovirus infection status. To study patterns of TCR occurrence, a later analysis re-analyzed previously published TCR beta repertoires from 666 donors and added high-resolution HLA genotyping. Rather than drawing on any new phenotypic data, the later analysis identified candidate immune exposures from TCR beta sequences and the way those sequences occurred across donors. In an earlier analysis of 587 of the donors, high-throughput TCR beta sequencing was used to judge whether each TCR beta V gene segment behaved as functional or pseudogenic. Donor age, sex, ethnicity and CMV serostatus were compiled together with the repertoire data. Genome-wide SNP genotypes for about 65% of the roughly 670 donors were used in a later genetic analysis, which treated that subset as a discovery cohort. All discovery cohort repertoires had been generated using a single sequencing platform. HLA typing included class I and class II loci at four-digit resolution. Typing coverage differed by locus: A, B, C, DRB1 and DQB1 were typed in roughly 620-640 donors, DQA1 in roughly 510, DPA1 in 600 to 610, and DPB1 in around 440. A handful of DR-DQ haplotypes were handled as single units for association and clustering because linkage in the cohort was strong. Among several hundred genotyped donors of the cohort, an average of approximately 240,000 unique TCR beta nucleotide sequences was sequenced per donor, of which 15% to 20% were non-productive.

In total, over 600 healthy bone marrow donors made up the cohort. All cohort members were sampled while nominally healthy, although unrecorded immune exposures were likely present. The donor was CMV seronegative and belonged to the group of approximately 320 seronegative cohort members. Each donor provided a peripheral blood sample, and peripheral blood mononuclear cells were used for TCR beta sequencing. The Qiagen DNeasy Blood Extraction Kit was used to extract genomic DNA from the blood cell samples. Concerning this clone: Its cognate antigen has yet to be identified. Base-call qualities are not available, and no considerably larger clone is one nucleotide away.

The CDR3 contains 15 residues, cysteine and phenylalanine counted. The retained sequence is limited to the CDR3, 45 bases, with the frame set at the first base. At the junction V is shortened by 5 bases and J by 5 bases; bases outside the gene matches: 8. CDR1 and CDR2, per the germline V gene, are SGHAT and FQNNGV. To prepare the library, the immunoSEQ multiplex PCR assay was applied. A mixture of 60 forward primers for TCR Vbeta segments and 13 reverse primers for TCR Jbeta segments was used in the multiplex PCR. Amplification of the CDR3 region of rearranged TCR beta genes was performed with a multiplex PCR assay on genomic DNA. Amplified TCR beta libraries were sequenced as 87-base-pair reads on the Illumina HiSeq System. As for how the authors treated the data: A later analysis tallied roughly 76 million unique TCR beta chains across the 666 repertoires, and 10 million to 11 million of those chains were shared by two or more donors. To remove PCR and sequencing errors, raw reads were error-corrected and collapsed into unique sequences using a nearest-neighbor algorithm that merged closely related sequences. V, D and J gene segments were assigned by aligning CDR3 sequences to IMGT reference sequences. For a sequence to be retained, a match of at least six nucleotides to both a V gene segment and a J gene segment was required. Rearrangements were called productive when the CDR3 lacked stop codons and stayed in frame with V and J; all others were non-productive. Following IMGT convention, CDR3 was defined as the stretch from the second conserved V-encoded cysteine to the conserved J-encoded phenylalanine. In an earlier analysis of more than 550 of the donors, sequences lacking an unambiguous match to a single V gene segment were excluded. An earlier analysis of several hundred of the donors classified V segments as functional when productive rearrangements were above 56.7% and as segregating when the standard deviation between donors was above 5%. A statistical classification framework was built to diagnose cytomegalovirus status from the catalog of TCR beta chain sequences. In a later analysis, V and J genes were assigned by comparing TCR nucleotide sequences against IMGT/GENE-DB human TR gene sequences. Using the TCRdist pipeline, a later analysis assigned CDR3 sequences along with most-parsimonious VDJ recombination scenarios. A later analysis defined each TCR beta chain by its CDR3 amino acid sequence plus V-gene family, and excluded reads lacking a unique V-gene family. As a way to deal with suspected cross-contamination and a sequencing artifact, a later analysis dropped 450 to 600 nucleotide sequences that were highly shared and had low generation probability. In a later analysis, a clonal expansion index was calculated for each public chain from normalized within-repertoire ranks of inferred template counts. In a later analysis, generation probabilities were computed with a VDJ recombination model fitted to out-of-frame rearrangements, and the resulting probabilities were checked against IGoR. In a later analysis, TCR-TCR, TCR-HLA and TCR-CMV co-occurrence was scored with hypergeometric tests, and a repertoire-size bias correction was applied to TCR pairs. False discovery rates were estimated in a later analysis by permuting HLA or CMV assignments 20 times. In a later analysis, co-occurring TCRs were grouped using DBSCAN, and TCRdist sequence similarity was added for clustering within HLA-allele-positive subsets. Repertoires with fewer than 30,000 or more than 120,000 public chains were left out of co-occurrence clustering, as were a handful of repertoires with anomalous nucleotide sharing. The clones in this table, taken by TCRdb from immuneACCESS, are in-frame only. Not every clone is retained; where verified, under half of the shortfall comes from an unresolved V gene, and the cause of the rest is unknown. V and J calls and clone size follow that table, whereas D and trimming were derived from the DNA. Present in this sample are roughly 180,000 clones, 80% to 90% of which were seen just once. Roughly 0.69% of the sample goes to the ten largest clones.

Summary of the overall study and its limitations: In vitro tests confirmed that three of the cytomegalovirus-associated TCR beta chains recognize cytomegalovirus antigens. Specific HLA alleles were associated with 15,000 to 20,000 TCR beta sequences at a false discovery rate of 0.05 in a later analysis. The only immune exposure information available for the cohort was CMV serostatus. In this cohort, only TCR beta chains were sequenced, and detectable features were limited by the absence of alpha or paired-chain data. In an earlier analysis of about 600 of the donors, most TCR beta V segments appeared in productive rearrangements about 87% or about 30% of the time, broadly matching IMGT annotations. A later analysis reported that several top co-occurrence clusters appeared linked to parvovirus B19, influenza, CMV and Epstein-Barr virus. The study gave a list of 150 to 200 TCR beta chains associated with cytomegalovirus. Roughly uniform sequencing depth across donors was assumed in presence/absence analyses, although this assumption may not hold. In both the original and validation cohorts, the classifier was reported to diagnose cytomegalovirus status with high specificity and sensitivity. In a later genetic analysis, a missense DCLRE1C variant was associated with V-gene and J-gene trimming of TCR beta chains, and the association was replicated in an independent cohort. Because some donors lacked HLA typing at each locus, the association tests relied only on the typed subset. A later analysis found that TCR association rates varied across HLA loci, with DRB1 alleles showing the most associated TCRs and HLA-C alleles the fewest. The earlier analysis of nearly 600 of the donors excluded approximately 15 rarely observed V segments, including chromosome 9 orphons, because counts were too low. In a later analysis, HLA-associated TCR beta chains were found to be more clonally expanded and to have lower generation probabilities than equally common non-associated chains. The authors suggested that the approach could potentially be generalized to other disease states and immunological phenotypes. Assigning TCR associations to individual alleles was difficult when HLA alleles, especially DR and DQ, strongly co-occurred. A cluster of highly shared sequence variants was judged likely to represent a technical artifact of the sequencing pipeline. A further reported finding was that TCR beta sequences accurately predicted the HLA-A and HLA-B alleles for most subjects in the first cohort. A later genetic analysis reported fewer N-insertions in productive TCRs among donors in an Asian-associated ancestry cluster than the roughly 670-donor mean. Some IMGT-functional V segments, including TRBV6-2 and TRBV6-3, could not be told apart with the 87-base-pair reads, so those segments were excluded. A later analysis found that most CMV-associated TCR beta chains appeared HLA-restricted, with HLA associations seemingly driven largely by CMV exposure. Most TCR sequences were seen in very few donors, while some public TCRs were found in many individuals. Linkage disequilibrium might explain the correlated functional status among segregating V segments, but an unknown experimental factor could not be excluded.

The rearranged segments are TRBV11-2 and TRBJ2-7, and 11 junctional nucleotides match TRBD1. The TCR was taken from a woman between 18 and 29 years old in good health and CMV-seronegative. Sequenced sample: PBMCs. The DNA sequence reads TGTGCCAGCAGCACTTGGGGACAGGGGGGAAACGAGCAGTACTTC. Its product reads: CASSTWGQGGNEQYF.